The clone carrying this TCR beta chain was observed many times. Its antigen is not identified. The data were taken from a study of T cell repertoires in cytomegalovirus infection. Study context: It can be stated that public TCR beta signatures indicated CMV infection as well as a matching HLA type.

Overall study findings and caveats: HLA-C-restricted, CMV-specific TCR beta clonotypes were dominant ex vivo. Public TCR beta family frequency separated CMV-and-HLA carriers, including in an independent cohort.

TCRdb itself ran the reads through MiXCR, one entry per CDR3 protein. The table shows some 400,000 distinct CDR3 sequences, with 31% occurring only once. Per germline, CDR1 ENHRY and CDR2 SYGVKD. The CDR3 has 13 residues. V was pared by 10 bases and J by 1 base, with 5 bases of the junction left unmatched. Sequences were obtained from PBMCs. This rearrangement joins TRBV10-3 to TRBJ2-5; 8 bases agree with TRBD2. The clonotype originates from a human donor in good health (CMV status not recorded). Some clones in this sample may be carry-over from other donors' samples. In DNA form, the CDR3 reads TGTGCCAGTAGCGGGGAAACCCAAGAGACCCAGTACTTC. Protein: CASSGETQETQYF.